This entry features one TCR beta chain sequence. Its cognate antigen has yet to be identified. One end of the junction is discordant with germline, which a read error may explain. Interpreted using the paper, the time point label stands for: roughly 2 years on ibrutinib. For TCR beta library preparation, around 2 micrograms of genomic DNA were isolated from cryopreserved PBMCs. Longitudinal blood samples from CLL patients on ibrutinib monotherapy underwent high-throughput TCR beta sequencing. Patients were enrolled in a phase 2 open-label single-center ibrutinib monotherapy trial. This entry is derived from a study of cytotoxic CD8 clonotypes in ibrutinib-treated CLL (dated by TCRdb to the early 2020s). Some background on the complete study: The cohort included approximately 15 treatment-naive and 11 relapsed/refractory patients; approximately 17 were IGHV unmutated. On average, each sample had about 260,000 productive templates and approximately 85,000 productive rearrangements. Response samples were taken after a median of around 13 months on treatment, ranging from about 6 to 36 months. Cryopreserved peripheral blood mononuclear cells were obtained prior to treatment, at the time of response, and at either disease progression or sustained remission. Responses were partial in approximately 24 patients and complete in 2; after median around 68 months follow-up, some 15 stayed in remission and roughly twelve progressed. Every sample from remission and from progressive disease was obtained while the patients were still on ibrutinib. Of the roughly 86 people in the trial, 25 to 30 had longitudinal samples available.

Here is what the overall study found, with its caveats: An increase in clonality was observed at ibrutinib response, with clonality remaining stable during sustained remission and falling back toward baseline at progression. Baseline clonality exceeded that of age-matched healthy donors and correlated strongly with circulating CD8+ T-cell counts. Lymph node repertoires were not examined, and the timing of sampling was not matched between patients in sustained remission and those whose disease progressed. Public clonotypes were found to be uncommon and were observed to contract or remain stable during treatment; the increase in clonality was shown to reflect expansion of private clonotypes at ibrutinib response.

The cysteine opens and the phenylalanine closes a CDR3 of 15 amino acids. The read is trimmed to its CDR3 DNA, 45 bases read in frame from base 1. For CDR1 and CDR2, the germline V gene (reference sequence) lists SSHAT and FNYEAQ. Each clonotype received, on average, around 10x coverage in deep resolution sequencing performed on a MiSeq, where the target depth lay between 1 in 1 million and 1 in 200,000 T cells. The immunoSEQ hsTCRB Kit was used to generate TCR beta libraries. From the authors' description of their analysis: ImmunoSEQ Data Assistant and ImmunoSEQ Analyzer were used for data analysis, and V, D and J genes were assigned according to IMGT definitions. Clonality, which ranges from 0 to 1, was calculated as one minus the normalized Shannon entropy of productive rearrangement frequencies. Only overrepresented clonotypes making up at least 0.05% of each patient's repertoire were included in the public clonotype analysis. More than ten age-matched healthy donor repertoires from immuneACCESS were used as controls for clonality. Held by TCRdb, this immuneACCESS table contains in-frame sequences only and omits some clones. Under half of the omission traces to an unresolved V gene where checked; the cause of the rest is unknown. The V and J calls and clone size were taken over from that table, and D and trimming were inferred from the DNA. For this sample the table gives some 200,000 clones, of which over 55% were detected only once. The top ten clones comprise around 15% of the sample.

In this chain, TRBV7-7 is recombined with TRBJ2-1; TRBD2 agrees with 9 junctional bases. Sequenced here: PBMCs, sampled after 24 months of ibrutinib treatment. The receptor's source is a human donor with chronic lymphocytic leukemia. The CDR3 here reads CASSLGSGRNNEQFF. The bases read TGTGCTAGCAGCTTAGGTAGCGGGAGAAACAATGAGCAGTTCTTC.